This entry concerns a single T cell receptor (beta chain). These data originate in a study of TIL therapy for anti-PD-1-resistant metastatic lung cancer. The time point is: pre-treatment sample, taken before nivolumab and TIL therapy. The libraries were made with immunoSEQ v3. Generated by immunoSEQ multiplex PCR, the TCRdb table keeps only in-frame clones and is missing some. The sample has tens of thousands of clones, just over 85% seen once. Specimen: blood, collected at baseline. This receptor was taken from a person aged 25 to 85 with non-small cell lung cancer.

CDR3 sequence reads: CASSYRTGGTGELFF. As DNA, the CDR3 is TGTGCCAGCAGCTATAGGACAGGGGGCACCGGGGAGCTGTTTTTT. The chain uses TRBV9 and TRBJ2-2; 10 nucleotides align to TRBD1. The germline V gene has CDR1 SGDLS and CDR2 YYNGEE. Unmatched junction bases numbered 4, after V lost 4 bases and J lost 4 bases. This CDR3 has 15 residues.